One T cell receptor beta chain is described in this entry. Its antigen is still unknown. From germline, CDR1 is SGHTA and CDR2 FQGNSA. Trimming took 1 base from V and 0 from J, leaving 7 bases between them. This CDR3 is built from 15 residues. The protocol was immunoSEQ multiplex PCR, while the TCRdb copy is restricted to in-frame clones and leaves out a portion. Of 170,000 or so clones detected, more than 65% appear once; the ten largest clones hold 2.5% to 3%. The data were obtained in a study of cytomegalovirus exposure and HLA in healthy donors. Looking at the study overall: The use of the same platform for the approximately 130 validation repertoires and the roughly 700 first-cohort repertoires was reported by a later analysis. The study's findings and limits: Some public TCRs appeared in many individuals, while most sequences were rare. A few CMV-associated chains were confirmed in vitro to be specific for CMV antigens.

This chain links TRBV7-2 with TRBJ1-3, with D hard to call. The sequence was obtained from a woman under 30 in good health and CMV-seropositive. Source material: PBMCs. Here the CDR3 DNA reads TGTGCCAGCAGCTTAGGTAGTTACTCTGGAAACACCATATATTTT. Translation gives CASSLGSYSGNTIYF.